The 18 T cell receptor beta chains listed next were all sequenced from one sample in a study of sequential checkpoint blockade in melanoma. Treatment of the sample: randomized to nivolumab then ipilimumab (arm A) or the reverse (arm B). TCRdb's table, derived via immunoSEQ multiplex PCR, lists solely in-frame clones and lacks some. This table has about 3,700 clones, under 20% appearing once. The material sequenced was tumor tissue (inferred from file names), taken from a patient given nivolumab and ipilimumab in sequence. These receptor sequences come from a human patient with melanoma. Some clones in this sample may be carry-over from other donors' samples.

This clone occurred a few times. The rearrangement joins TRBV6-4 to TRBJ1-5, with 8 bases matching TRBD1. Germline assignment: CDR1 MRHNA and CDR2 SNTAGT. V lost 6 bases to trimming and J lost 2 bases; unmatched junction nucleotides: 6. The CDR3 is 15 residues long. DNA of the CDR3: TGTGCCAGCAGCCCCGGACAGGGAGGCAATCAGCCCCAGCATTTT. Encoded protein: CASSPGQGGNQPQHF.

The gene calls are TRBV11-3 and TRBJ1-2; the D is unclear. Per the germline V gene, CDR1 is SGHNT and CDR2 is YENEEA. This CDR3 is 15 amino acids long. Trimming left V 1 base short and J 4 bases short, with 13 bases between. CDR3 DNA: TGTGCCAGCAGCTTAGGAGGGCAGGCCCTCTATGGCTACACCTTC. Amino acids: CASSLGGQALYGYTF.

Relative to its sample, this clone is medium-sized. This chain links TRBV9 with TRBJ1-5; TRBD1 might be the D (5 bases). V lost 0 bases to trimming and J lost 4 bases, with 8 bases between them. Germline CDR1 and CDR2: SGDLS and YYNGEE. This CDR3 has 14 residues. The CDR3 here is CASSVGGVNQPQHF. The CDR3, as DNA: TGTGCCAGCAGCGTAGGAGGGGTTAATCAGCCCCAGCATTTT.

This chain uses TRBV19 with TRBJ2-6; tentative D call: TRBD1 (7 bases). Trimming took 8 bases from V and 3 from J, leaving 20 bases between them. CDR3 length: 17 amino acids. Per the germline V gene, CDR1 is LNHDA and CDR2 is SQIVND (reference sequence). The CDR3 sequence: CASSGRDRVGGANVLTF. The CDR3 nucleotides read TGTGCCAGTTCCGGGCGGGACAGAGTGGGTGGGGCCAACGTCCTGACTTTC.

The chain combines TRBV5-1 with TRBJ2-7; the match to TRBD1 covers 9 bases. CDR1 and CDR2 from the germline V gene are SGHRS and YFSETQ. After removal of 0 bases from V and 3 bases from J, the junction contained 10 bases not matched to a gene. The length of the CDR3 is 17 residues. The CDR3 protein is CASSLGVTGGVLYEQYF. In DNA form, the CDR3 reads TGCGCCAGCAGCTTGGGAGTCACAGGGGGCGTTCTCTACGAGCAGTACTTC.

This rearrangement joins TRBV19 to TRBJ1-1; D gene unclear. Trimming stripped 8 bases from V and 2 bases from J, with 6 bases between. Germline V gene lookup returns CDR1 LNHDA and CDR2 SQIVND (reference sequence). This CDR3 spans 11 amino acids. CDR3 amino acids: CASRRNTEAFF. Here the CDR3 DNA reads TGTGCCAGTCGGAGAAACACTGAAGCTTTCTTT. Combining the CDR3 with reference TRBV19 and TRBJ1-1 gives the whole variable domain DGGITQSPKYLFRKEGQNVTLSCEQNLNHDAMYWYRQDPGQGLRLIYYSQIVNDFQKGDIAEGYSVSREKKESFPLTVTSAQKNPTAFYLCASRRNTEAFFGQGTRLTVV.

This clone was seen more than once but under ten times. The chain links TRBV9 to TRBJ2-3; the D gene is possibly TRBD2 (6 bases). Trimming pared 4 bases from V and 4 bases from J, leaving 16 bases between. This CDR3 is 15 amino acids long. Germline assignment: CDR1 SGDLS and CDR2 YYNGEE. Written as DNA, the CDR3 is TGTGCCAGCAGCCTCCGGGGACTCGTACCAGATACGCAGTATTTT. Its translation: CASSLRGLVPDTQYF.

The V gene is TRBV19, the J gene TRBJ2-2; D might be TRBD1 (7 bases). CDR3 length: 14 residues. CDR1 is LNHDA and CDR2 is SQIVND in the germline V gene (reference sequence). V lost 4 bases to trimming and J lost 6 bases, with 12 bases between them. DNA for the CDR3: TGTGCCAGTAGTACAGGGGGAGGCCCCGGGGAGCTGTTTTTT. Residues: CASSTGGGPGELFF.

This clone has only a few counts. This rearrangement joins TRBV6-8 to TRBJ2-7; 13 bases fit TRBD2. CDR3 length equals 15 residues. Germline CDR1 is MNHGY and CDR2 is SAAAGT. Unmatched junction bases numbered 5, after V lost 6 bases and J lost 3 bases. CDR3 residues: CASRHGTSGVYEQYF. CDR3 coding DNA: TGTGCCAGCAGACACGGGACTAGCGGGGTCTACGAGCAGTACTTC.

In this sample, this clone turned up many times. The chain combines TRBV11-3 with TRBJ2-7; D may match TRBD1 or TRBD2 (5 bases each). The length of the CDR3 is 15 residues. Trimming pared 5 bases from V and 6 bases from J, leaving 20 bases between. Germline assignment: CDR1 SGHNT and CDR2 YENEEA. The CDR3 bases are TGTGCCAGCAGCCCTCTCGAGGGGACGTCGGGCGAGCAGTACTTC. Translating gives CASSPLEGTSGEQYF.

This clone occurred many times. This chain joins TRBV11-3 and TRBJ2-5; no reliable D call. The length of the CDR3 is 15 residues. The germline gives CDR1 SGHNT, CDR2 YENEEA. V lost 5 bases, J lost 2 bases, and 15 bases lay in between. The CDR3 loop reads CASSAEPGRQETQYF. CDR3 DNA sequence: TGTGCCAGCAGCGCCGAACCTGGACGGCAAGAGACCCAGTACTTC.

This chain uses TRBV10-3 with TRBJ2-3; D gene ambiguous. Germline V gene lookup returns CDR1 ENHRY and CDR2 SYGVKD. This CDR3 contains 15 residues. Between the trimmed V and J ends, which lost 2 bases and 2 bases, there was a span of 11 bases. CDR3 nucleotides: TGTGCCATCAGTGAGATACGTGCAAACACAGATACGCAGTATTTT. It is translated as CAISEIRANTDTQYF.

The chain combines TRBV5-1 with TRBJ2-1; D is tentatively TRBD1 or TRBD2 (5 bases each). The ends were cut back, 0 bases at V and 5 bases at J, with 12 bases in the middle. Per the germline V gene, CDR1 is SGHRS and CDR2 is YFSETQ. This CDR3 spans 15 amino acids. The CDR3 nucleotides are TGCGCCAGCAGCTTGGGCAGGGACGGTCACAATGAGCAGTTCTTC. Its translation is CASSLGRDGHNEQFF.

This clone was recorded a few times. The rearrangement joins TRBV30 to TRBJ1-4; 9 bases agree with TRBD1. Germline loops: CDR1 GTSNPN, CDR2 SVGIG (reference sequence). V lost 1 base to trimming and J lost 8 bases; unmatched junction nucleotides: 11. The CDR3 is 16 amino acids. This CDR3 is CAWSDFHGTGLEKLFF. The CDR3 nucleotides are TGTGCCTGGAGTGACTTTCACGGGACAGGGCTAGAAAAACTGTTTTTT.

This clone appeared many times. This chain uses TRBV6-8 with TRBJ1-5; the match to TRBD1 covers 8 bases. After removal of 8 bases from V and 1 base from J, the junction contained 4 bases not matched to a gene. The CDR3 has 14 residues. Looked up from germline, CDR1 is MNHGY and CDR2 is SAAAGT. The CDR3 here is CASYRGGSNQPQHF. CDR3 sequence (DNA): TGTGCCAGCTACAGGGGGGGGAGCAATCAGCCCCAGCATTTT.

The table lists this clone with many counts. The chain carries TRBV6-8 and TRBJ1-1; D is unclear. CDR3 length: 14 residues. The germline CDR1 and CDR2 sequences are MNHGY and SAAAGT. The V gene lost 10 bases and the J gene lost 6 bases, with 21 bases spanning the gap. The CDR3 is CAISLSTVGSEAFF. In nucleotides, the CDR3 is TGTGCCATCAGCCTAAGTACCGTAGGATCTGAAGCTTTCTTT.

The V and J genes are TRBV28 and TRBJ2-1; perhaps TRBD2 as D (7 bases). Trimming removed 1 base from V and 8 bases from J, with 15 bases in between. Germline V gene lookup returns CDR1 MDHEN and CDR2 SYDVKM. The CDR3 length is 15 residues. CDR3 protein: CASSLSTRGGDEQFF. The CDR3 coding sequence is TGTGCCAGCAGTTTATCGACTAGGGGGGGCGATGAGCAGTTCTTC.

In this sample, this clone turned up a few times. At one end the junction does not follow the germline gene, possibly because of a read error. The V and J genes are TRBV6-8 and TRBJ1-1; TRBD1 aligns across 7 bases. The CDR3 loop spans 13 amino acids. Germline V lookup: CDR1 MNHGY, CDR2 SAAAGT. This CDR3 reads CAISGGDRTEAFF. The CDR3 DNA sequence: TGTGCCATCAGTGGAGGGGACAGAACTGAAGCTTTCTTT.